The clone carrying this T cell receptor (beta chain) was counted a few times. This entry is derived from a study of blood T cells in healthy people across ages. V shed 1 base and J shed 3 bases, with 13 bases lying between them. Germline CDR1 reads SQVTM; CDR2 reads ANQGSEA. The CDR3 runs to 15 residues. Then a second PCR, running about 6 to 11 cycles, was carried out with a sample-barcoded 5' primer and a J-beta primer mix. CDR3-containing paired-end reads numbering at least 2.5 million came from each sample. MiXCR, applied by TCRdb to the 5' RACE reads, yields one record per CDR3 protein. The top ten hold about 0.72% of the sample, which has roughly 1,100,000 distinct CDR3 sequences, around 25% seen once. These records were also assigned to another study, of T cells of mothers and their children. That paper notes: Donation came from three healthy Caucasian mothers together with their six children. Related mother-child pairs showed slightly, non-significantly higher overlap than unrelated pairs.

V is TRBV29-1 and J is TRBJ1-5; D might be TRBD1 (5 bases). Sequencing input: blood. This TCR came from a girl aged 2 to 9 in good health. The CDR3 protein is CSVEVGQGLNQPQHF. CDR3 bases: TGCAGCGTTGAAGTGGGCCAGGGTCTCAATCAGCCCCAGCATTTT.